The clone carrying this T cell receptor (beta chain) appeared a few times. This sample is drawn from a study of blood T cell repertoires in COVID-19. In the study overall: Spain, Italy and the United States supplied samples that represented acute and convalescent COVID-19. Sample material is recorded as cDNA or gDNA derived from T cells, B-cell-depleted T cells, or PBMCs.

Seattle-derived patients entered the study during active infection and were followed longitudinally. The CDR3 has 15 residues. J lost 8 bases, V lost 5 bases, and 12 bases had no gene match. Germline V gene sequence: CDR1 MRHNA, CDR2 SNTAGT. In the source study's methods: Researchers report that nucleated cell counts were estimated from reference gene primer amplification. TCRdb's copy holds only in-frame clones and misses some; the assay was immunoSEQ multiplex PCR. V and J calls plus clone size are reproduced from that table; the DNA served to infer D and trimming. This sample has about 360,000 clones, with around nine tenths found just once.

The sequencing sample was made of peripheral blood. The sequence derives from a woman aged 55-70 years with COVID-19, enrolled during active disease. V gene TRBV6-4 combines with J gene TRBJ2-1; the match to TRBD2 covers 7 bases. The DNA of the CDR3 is TGTGCCAGCAGTTGGGTGACTAGCTTCTGCGATGAGCAGTTCTTC. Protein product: CASSWVTSFCDEQFF.